Given below is one T cell receptor beta chain in context. Germline V gene data show CDR1 as SGHNT and CDR2 as YENEEA. The CDR3 spans 15 residues. V shed 4 bases, J shed 6 bases, and the junction held 9 bases outside the gene matches. This specimen comes from a study of cytomegalovirus exposure and HLA in healthy donors. Vbeta (60) and Jbeta (13) primers were used in the PCR. Assay: immunoSEQ multiplex PCR; the TCRdb copy retains only in-frame clones and omits some. The table lists under 40,000 clones, with 4.8% in the top ten. The source is a female donor in good health and CMV-seronegative. Sequencing used PBMCs. The chain couples TRBV11-3 to TRBJ2-7; TRBD2 aligns across 10 bases. The CDR3 loop reads CASSSSLAGNLEQYF. CDR3 nucleotide sequence: TGTGCCAGCAGCTCATCACTAGCGGGGAATCTCGAGCAGTACTTC.